This TCR beta chain is drawn from a study of shared clonotypes between healthy human individuals. Across the whole study: The donor pool was made up of a couple of women and three men aged 18 to 49.

This clone was seen once. Antigen: not known. Regarding the study as a whole: The donor pool, a small one, limited the genetic and exposure-history diversity represented.

Method: immunoSEQ multiplex PCR; TCRdb's copy keeps in-frame clones and lacks some. The sample includes around 530,000 clones, 70% to 80% of them seen just once. V lost 8 bases and J 8 bases, leaving 18 bases between the germline ends. Germline V CDR1 and CDR2: SNHLY, FYNNEI. The CDR3 is 14 residues long. Donors included only healthy HIV-negative adults lacking recent acute infections or vaccinations. Material: PBMCs. The clonotype comes from a woman between 40 and 55 years old in good health. Some clones in this sample may be carry-over from other donors' samples. The chain recombines TRBV2 with TRBJ1-4; D possibly corresponds to TRBD1 (5 bases). This chain's CDR3 is CASFRTVGAEKLFF. The CDR3 bases are TGTGCCAGCTTTAGGACCGTAGGGGCAGAAAAACTGTTTTTT.